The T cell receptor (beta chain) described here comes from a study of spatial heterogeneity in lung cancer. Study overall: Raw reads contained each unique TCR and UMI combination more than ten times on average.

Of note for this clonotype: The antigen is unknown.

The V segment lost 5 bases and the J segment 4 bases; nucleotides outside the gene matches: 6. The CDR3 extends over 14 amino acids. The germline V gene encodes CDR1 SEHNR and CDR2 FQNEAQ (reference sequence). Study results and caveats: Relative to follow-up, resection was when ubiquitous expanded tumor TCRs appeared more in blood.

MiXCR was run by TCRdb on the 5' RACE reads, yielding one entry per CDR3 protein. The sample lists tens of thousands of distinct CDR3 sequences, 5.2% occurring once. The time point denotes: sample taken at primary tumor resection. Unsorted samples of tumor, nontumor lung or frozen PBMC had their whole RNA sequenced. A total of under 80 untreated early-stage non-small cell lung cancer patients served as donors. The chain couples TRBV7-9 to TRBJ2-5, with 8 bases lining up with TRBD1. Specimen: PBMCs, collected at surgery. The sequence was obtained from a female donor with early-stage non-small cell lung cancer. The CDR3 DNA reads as TGTGCCAGCAGCGTACAAACAGGGGGAGAGACCCAGTACTTC. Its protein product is CASSVQTGGETQYF. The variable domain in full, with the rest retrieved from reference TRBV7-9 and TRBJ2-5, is DTGVSQNPRHKITKRGQNVTFRCDPISEHNRLYWYRQTLGQGPEFLTYFQNEAQLEKSRLLSDRFSAERPKGSFSTLEIQRTEQGDSAMYLCASSVQTGGETQYFGPGTRLLVL.